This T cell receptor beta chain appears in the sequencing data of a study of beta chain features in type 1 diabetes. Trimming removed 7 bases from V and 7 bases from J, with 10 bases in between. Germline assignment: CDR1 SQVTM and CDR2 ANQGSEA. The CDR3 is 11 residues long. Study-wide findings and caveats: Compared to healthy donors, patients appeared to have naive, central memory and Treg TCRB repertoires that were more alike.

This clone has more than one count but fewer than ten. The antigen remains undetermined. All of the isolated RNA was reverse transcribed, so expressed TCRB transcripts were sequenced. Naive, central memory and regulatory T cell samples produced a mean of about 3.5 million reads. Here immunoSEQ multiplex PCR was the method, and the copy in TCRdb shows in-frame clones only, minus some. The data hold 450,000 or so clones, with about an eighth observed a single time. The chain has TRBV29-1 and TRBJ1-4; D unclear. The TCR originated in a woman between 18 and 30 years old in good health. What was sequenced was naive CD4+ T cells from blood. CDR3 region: CSGNWAEKLFF. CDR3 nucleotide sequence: TGCAGCGGGAATTGGGCTGAAAAACTGTTTTTT.